The 9 T cell receptor beta chains below were found in one sample sequenced in a study of shared clonotypes between healthy human individuals. The assay was immunoSEQ multiplex PCR, and TCRdb's table has in-frame clones only and misses some. The sample has around 530,000 clones, roughly 72% seen once. Sequenced input: PBMCs. These receptors were collected from a woman in her thirties or forties in good health. Some clones in this sample may be carry-over from other donors' samples.

The chain joins TRBV5-1 to TRBJ1-4; no firm D call. Trimming shortened V by 0 bases and J by 6 bases, and 6 bases separated the two germline ends. Looked up from germline, CDR1 is SGHRS and CDR2 is YFSETQ. The CDR3 totals 13 residues. DNA for the CDR3: TGCGCCAGCAGCTTGGGGTCCTATGAAAAACTGTTTTTT. Protein sequence: CASSLGSYEKLFF.

The genes are TRBV30 and TRBJ2-1; D gene unclear. The CDR3 has 16 amino acids. Trimming removed 1 base at V and 3 bases at J, with 16 bases between. Germline assignment: CDR1 GTSNPN and CDR2 SVGIG (reference sequence). The CDR3 coding sequence is TGTGCCTGGAGTGAGGAACGGACCCCGGTCTACAATGAGCAGTTCTTC. This sequence encodes CAWSEERTPVYNEQFF.

This clone was seen a few times. This sequence joins TRBV25-1 and TRBJ1-2; possible D gene TRBD1, 6 bases. Germline loops: CDR1 MGHDK, CDR2 SYGVNS. The CDR3 covers 15 residues. V was clipped by 2 bases and J by 8 bases, with 18 bases between them. The CDR3: CASSEPTGAYSGYTF. CDR3 DNA: TGTGCCAGCAGTGAACCGACAGGAGCCTACTCGGGCTACACCTTC.

This rearrangement joins TRBV6-5 to TRBJ1-3; D is unclear. The V gene's germline CDR1 is MNHEY and CDR2 SVGAGI. The CDR3 is made up of 13 amino acids. V shed 2 bases and J shed 4 bases, with 6 bases lying between them. The CDR3 here is CASSYRQGNTIYF. DNA of the CDR3: TGTGCCAGCAGTTACCGGCAGGGAAACACCATATATTTT.

This chain connects TRBV6-5 to TRBJ2-7; TRBD1 agrees at 10 bases. Germline trimming cut 6 bases from V and 4 bases from J; bases unmatched to any gene: 9. This CDR3 contains 15 residues. Looked up from germline, CDR1 is MNHEY and CDR2 is SVGAGI. This chain's CDR3 is CASRAPGTGEYEQYF. The DNA of the CDR3 is TGTGCCAGCAGAGCTCCCGGGACAGGGGAGTACGAGCAGTACTTC.

This chain uses TRBV7-8 with TRBJ1-4; D gene unclear. The CDR3 covers 11 residues. Trimming took off 5 bases at V and 7 bases at J, with 5 bases between the two ends. The V gene's germline CDR1 is SGHVS and CDR2 FQNEAQ. The CDR3 loop reads CASSQSEKLFF. In DNA form, the CDR3 reads TGTGCCAGCAGCCAATCTGAAAAACTGTTTTTT.

CDR3 region: CASSLSTSGSYNEQFF. CDR3 in DNA: TGTGCCAGCAGCTTATCGACTAGCGGGAGCTACAATGAGCAGTTCTTC. V is TRBV7-6 and J is TRBJ2-1; 12 nucleotides align to TRBD2. Germline V lookup: CDR1 SGHVS, CDR2 FNYEAQ. The J segment lost 3 bases and the V segment lost 2 bases, leaving 2 bases of the junction unmatched. This CDR3 has 16 amino acids.

DNA for the CDR3: TGTGCCAGCAGTGATTTGGACCAAGAGACCCAGTACTTC. Translation: CASSDLDQETQYF. The V and J genes are TRBV2 and TRBJ2-5; no definite D call. Germline-derived CDR1 and CDR2 are SNHLY and FYNNEI. The CDR3 has 13 residues. V gave up 3 bases and J gave up 0 bases, with 5 bases separating them.

The count of this clone is one. V gene TRBV11-2 combines with J gene TRBJ2-3; D possibly uses TRBD1 or TRBD2 (5 bases each). This CDR3 comprises 16 residues. With 5 bases removed from V and 2 bases from J, the gap between germline ends came to 17 bases. CDR1 and CDR2 from the germline V gene are SGHAT and FQNNGV. The CDR3 spells CASSTRGARDTDTQYF. The CDR3 DNA reads TGTGCCAGCAGCACCAGAGGGGCTCGGGACACAGATACGCAGTATTTT.